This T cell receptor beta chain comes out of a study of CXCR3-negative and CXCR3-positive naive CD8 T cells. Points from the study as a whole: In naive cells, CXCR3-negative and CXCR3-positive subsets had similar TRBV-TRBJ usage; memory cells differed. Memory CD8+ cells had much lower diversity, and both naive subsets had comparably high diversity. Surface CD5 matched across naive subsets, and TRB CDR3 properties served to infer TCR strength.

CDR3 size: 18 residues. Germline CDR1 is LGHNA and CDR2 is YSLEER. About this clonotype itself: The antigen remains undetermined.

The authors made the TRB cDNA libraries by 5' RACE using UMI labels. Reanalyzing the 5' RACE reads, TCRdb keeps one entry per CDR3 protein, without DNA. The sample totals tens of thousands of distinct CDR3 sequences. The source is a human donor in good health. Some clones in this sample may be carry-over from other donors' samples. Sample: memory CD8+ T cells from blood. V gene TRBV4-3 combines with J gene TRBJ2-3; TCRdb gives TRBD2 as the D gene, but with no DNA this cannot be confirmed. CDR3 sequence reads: CASSQKAGGPRSTDTQYF.